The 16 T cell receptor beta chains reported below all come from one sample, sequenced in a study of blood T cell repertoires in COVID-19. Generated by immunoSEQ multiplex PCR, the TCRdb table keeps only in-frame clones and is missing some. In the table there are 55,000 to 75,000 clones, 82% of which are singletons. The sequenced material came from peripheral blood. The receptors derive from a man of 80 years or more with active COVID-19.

The CDR3 sequence: CASSRDRGESRRSEAFF. The CDR3 coding sequence is TGTGCCAGCAGTAGAGACAGGGGGGAAAGTCGTCGTTCTGAAGCTTTCTTT. The chain combines TRBV2 with TRBJ1-1; 9 positions agree with TRBD1. The V gene end was trimmed by 5 bases and the J gene end by 6 bases; junction bases not matched to a gene: 16. Per germline, CDR1 SNHLY and CDR2 FYNNEI. The CDR3 covers 17 residues.

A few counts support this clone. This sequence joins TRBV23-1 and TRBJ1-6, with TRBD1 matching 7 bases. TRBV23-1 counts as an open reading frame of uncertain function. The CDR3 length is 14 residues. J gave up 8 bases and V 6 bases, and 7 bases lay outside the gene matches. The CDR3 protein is CASSLGQVHSPLHF. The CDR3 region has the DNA TGCGCCAGCAGCCTCGGACAGGTGCATTCACCCCTCCACTTT.

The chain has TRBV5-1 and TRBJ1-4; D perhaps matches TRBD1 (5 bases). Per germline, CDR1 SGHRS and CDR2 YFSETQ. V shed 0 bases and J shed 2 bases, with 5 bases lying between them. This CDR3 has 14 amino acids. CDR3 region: CASSLGQTNEKLFF. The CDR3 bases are TGCGCCAGCAGCTTGGGACAGACTAATGAAAAACTGTTTTTT.

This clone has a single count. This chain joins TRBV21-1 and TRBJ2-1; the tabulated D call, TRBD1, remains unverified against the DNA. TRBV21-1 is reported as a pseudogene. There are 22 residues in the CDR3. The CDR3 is CASSKDQGLGTGRLAVDNEQFF. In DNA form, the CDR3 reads TGTGCCAGCAGCAAAGATCAGGGGTTGGGGACAGGGCGTCTAGCAGTGGACAATGAGCAGTTCTTC.

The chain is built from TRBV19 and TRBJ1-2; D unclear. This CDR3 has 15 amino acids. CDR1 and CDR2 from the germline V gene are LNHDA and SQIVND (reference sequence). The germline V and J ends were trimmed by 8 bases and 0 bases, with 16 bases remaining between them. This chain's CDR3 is CASRGSPNSNYGYTF. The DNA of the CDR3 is TGTGCCAGTCGCGGCAGTCCGAACTCTAACTATGGCTACACCTTC.

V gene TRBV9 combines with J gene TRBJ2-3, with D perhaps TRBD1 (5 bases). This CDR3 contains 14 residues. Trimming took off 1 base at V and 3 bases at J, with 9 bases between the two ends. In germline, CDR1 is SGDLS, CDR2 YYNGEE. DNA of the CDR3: TGTGCCAGCAGCGTATTGCAGGGTACAGATACGCAGTATTTT. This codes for CASSVLQGTDTQYF.

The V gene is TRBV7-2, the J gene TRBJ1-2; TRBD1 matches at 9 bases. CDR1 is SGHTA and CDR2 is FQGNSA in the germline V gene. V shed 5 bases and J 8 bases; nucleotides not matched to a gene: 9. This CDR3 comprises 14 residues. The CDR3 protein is CASSGQTGGDGYTF. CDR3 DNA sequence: TGTGCCAGCAGCGGGCAGACAGGGGGGGACGGCTACACCTTC. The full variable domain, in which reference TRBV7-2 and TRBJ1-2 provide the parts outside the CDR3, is GAGVSQSPSNKVTEKGKDVELRCDPISGHTALYWYRQSLGQGLEFLIYFQGNSAPDKSGLPSDRFSAERTGGSVSTLTIQRTQQEDSAVYLCASSGQTGGDGYTFGSGTRLTVV.

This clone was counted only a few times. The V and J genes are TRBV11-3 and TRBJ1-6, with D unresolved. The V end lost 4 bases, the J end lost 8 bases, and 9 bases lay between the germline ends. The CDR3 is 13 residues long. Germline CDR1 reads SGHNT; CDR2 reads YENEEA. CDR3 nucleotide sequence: TGTGCCAGCAGCTCGACTTCTCATTCACCCCTCCACTTT. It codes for CASSSTSHSPLHF.

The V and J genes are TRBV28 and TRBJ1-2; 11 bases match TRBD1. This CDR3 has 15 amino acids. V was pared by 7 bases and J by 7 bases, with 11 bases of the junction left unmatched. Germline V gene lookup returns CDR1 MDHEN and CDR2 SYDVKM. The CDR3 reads CASKTGTGGAFGYTF. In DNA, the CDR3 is TGTGCCAGCAAAACCGGGACAGGGGGTGCGTTTGGCTACACCTTC.

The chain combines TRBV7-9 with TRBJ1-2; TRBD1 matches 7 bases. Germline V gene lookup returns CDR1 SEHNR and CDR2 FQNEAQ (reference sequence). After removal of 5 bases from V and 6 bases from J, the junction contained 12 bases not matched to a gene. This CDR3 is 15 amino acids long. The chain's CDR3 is CASSGSQTGWDGYTF. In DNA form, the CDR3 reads TGTGCCAGCAGCGGCAGCCAGACAGGGTGGGATGGCTACACCTTC.

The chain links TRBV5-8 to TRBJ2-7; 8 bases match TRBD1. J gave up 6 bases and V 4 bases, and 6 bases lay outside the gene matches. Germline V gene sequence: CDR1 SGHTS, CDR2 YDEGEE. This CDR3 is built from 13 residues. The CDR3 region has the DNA TGTGCCAGCAGCCTGACAGGGGTCGGCGAGCAGTACTTC. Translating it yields CASSLTGVGEQYF.

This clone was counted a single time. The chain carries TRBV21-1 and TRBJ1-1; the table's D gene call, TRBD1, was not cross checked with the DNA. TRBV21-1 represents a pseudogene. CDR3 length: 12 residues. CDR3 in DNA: TGTGCCCCGAAAGTCAGGAACACTGAAGCTTTCTTT. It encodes CAPKVRNTEAFF.

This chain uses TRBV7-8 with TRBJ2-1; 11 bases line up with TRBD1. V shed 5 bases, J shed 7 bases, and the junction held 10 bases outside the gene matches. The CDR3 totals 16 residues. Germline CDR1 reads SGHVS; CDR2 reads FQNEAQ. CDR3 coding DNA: TGTGCCAGCAGCCGAGGGACAGGGGGTAATCTAAATGAGCAGTTCTTC. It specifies CASSRGTGGNLNEQFF.

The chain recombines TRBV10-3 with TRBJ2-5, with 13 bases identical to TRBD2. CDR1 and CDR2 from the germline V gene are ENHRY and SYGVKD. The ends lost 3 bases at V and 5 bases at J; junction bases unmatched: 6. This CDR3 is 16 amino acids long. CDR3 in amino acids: CAISEGTSGAGETQYF. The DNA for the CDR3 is TGTGCCATCAGTGAAGGGACTAGCGGGGCGGGGGAGACCCAGTACTTC.

CDR3 loop: CASSVVVSGGGINEQFF. CDR3 in DNA: TGTGCCAGCAGCGTAGTCGTCAGCGGGGGGGGTATCAATGAGCAGTTCTTC. J is TRBJ2-1 and V is TRBV9; 10 bases line up with TRBD2. V dropped 0 bases and J dropped 6; count of bases not matched to a gene: 9. The CDR3 loop spans 17 amino acids. CDR1 is SGDLS, CDR2 YYNGEE, per germline.

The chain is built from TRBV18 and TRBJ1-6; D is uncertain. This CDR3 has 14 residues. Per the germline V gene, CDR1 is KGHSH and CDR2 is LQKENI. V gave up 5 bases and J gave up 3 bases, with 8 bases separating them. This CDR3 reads CASSTQLYNSPLHF. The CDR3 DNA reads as TGTGCCAGCTCAACACAGCTCTATAATTCACCCCTCCACTTT.